A single sample gave rise to the 9 T cell receptor beta chains below, sequenced in a study of cytomegalovirus exposure and HLA in healthy donors. The study ran its PCR with 60 Vbeta and 13 Jbeta primers. The assay was immunoSEQ multiplex PCR, and TCRdb's table has in-frame clones only and misses some. The sample yields 150,000 to 200,000 clones, about four fifths seen once. Input material: PBMCs. The receptors derive from a man younger than 35 in good health and CMV-seronegative.

The chain employs TRBV7-9 and TRBJ2-7; D perhaps matches TRBD1 (7 bases). V lost 5 bases and J 2 bases, leaving 13 bases between the germline ends. The CDR3 contains 14 residues. CDR1 is SEHNR, CDR2 FQNEAQ, per germline (reference sequence). Here the CDR3 DNA reads TGTGCCAGCAGCCTCAGGGGGACTCCCTACGAGCAGTACTTC. Translation gives CASSLRGTPYEQYF.

The sample holds one count of this clone. The rearrangement links TRBV29-1 to TRBJ2-5, with D possibly TRBD1 on 6 matching bases. V lost 5 bases, J lost 4 bases, and 14 bases lay in between. Germline V gene sequence: CDR1 SQVTM, CDR2 ANQGSEA. The CDR3 sequence is 13 residues long. CDR3 nucleotides: TGCAGCGTTACCTGGACAGTCGGAGAGACCCAGTACTTC. Encoded protein: CSVTWTVGETQYF.

The J gene is TRBJ2-3, the V gene TRBV7-3; 7 bases are shared with TRBD2. Germline V gene data show CDR1 as SGHTA and CDR2 as FQGTGA. With V trimmed by 3 bases and J by 4 bases, 4 bases remained unmatched. The CDR3 has 14 residues. The CDR3 DNA reads as TGTGCCAGCAGCTTCGTCGGGAGGTCAGATACGCAGTATTTT. Its translation is CASSFVGRSDTQYF.

This chain joins TRBV6-5 and TRBJ1-3; TRBD1 aligns across 10 bases. Trimming removed 6 bases from V and 2 bases from J; junction bases left unmatched: 4. This CDR3 is 15 amino acids long. Germline V gene lookup returns CDR1 MNHEY and CDR2 SVGAGI. The CDR3 sequence: CASRRQGAPGNTIYF. The CDR3 region has the DNA TGTGCCAGCAGACGACAGGGGGCGCCTGGAAACACCATATATTTT.

This clone was seen just once. V and J are TRBV19 and TRBJ1-3; 8 nucleotides agree with TRBD1. This CDR3 region has 15 residues. Germline V gives CDR1 LNHDA, CDR2 SQIVND (reference sequence). J lost 2 bases, V lost 5 bases, and 5 bases had no gene match. In DNA form, the CDR3 reads TGTGCCAGTAGTGAAACAGGGGGAACTGGAAACACCATATATTTT. It codes for CASSETGGTGNTIYF. Supplemented by reference TRBV19 and TRBJ1-3, the full variable domain reads DGGITQSPKYLFRKEGQNVTLSCEQNLNHDAMYWYRQDPGQGLRLIYYSQIVNDFQKGDIAEGYSVSREKKESFPLTVTSAQKNPTAFYLCASSETGGTGNTIYFGEGSWLTVV.

The rearrangement uses TRBV29-1 and TRBJ1-1; TRBD1 agrees at 8 bases. Trimming removed 7 bases from V and 0 bases from J; junction bases left unmatched: 4. Germline V gives CDR1 SQVTM, CDR2 ANQGSEA. This CDR3 is built from 13 residues. This CDR3 is CSAYRGMNTEAFF. CDR3 nucleotides: TGCAGCGCCTACAGGGGGATGAACACTGAAGCTTTCTTT. Full variable domain (outside the CDR3, taken from reference TRBV29-1 and TRBJ1-1): SAVISQKPSRDICQRGTSLTIQCQVDSQVTMMFWYRQQPGQSLTLIATANQGSEATYESGFVIDKFPISRPNLTFSTLTVSNMSPEDSSIYLCSAYRGMNTEAFFGQGTRLTVV.

This clone has just a few counts. This chain uses TRBV10-1 with TRBJ1-6, with unresolved D. CDR3 length equals 13 residues. Deletions cut 11 bases from V and 7 bases from J, with 15 bases between. Germline V CDR1 and CDR2: WNHNN, SYGVQD (reference sequence). The CDR3 nucleotides are TGCGCCCAAACTCGCGGGAAAAATTCACCCCTCCACTTT. This gives the protein CAQTRGKNSPLHF.

This chain joins TRBV11-2 and TRBJ2-7; 7 bases are shared with TRBD2. The V gene end was trimmed by 2 bases and the J gene end by 1 base; junction bases not matched to a gene: 5. The CDR3 covers 15 residues. Germline loops: CDR1 SGHAT, CDR2 FQNNGV. CDR3 in DNA: TGTGCCAGCAGCTTACAGCGGGGTCCTTCCTACGAGCAGTACTTC. It translates to CASSLQRGPSYEQYF.

This clone was seen only once. This sequence joins TRBV9 and TRBJ2-1, with TRBD1 identical over 9 bases. The CDR3 extends over 16 amino acids. The junction had 9 bases not matched to a gene; V was cut back by 4 bases and J by 4 bases. From germline, CDR1 is SGDLS and CDR2 YYNGEE. CDR3 region: CASSPRTGASYNEQFF. CDR3 nucleotides: TGTGCCAGCAGCCCGCGGACAGGGGCGTCATACAATGAGCAGTTCTTC.